What follows describes a single TCR beta chain. Its antigen is currently not known. Base-call qualities are not available, and no considerably larger clone is one nucleotide away. This specimen's treatment or condition label, per the study, means: over 15 received Ad26.COV2.S at low or high dose, single or two shots; roughly five received placebo; per-sample allocation not given. Repertoires of vaccine and placebo recipients were sequenced from samples collected on day 63 after the first injection. Cohort 1b enrolled roughly 25 adults aged 18-55 years at a single site in Boston, USA, between 29 July and 7 August 2020. Ad26.COV2.S consisted of a replication-incompetent adenovirus type 26 vector by which a prefusion-stabilized SARS-CoV-2 spike protein from the original Wuhan strain was expressed. The junction shows trimming of 5 bases on V and 8 bases on J, plus 15 bases between the germline ends. The CDR3 numbers 13 residues from cysteine through phenylalanine. Only CDR3 DNA is held: 39 bases, read in frame from base 1. The germline V gene gives CDR1 as SGHTA and CDR2 as FQGNSA.

This specimen comes from a study of Ad26.COV2.S vaccination and SARS-CoV-2 variants (dated by TCRdb to the early 2020s). As for the study more broadly: Vaccine-arm donors were drawn from COV1001, a multicentre, randomized, double-blind, placebo-controlled phase I-IIa trial of Ad26.COV2.S in healthy adults. The TCR-sequenced set comprised about 32 samples: about 19 Ad26.COV2.S vaccine recipients, 5 placebo recipients and 8 SARS-CoV-2 convalescent individuals. Blinding of investigators to trial group allocation was maintained during experiments and outcome assessment. Ad26.COV2.S was administered intramuscularly at a dose of 5x10^10 or 1x10^11 viral particles, either as one shot or as two shots given 56 days apart. Participants in the trial were split at random into five groups of five each, receiving low-dose or high-dose Ad26.COV2.S once or twice, or else placebo on both occasions. TCRbeta repertoire sequencing was used to assess the specificity and breadth of SARS-CoV-2-reactive T cell receptors after Ad26.COV2.S vaccination. What the research found in general, with its limitations: The authors noted that total T cell responses may have been underestimated by the TCR breadth and depth analyses. Spike-specific TCR breadth was higher in Ad26.COV2.S recipients than in placebo recipients (P = 0.0014). The study was not powered to compare responses between vaccine doses or regimens. After vaccination, substantial breadth of spike-specific CD8+ and CD4+ T cell responses was reported. Vaccine and placebo recipients had similar non-spike TCR breadth, a finding consistent with the vaccine containing only spike.

TCRbeta CDR3 regions were sequenced with the immunoSEQ Assay. After extraction, genomic DNA underwent amplification by bias-controlled multiplex PCR, followed by high-throughput sequencing. Per the source publication's procedure: To quantify the absolute abundance of every unique TCRbeta CDR3 region, sequences were collapsed and filtered. T cell fraction was estimated by normalizing TCRbeta template counts to usable DNA, which was measured by amplifying reference genes present in all nucleated cells. Repertoire TCRs were annotated as SARS-CoV-2-specific when V gene, CDR3 amino acid sequence and J gene were exactly matched to a known reactive TCR set. The reference SARS-CoV-2 TCR set was obtained from MIRA and was filtered for enrichment in COVID-19-positive ImmuneCODE repertoires, whereby public or cross-reactive TCRs were removed. Using the MIRA antigens, annotated TCRs were further analysed by specific ORF or by position within an ORF. Depth was the summed frequency of annotated unique rearrangements, while breadth was defined as annotated unique rearrangements over total unique productive rearrangements. TCR breadth was compared between groups using two-sided Wilcoxon rank-sum tests. TCRdb carries this immuneACCESS record with in-frame sequences only. Its versions omit some clonotypes, under half of them owing to an unresolved V gene in the studies checked, with the rest unexplained. The D gene and trimming were derived from the DNA, and the V and J assignments and clone size from that table. For this sample there are about 440,000 clones; about nine tenths appear just once. In total, the top ten clones hold under 4.5% of the sample.

The sequencing used peripheral blood, collected in a trial of Ad26.COV2.S vaccine versus placebo. The chain links TRBV7-2 with TRBJ1-2; TRBD1 is possibly the D segment (5 matching bases). The source of this sequence is a person aged 18-65 years who received the Ad26.COV2.S COVID-19 vaccine or a placebo. The CDR3 has the sequence CASSDQGYLGYTF. The DNA sequence follows: TGTGCCAGCAGCGATCAGGGATATCTGGGCTACACCTTC.